The clone carrying this T cell receptor beta chain occurred a few times. The target antigen is unknown. Together with a sample-barcoded 5' primer, a J-beta primer mix was included in a second PCR lasting about 7 to 11 cycles. TCRdb called the 5' RACE reads again in MiXCR, with one record for every CDR3 protein. This table holds about 1.5 million distinct CDR3 sequences, about 42% found once. This sample is drawn from a study of blood T cells in healthy people across ages. Looking at the study overall: Template-switching capture recovered about one barcoded beta molecule per two T cells.

General observations from the study: TCR beta diversity per million T cells fell roughly linearly with age. A greater number of naive CD4+ cells and higher diversity distinguished long-lived donors from aged donors. The study could not conclusively compare naive and antigen-experienced cells, given its unsorted PBMCs.

V lost 0 bases and J lost 4, with 10 bases in between. The germline gives CDR1 SGHVS, CDR2 FQNEAQ. The CDR3 totals 14 residues. The chain carries TRBV7-8 and TRBJ2-7; D gene unclear. The sequenced material came from blood. This sequence was found in a woman aged 18 to 35 in good health. For the CDR3, the DNA is TGTGCCAGCAGCTTAGCGTTCCCCTTTTACGAGCAGTACTTC. This encodes CASSLAFPFYEQYF.